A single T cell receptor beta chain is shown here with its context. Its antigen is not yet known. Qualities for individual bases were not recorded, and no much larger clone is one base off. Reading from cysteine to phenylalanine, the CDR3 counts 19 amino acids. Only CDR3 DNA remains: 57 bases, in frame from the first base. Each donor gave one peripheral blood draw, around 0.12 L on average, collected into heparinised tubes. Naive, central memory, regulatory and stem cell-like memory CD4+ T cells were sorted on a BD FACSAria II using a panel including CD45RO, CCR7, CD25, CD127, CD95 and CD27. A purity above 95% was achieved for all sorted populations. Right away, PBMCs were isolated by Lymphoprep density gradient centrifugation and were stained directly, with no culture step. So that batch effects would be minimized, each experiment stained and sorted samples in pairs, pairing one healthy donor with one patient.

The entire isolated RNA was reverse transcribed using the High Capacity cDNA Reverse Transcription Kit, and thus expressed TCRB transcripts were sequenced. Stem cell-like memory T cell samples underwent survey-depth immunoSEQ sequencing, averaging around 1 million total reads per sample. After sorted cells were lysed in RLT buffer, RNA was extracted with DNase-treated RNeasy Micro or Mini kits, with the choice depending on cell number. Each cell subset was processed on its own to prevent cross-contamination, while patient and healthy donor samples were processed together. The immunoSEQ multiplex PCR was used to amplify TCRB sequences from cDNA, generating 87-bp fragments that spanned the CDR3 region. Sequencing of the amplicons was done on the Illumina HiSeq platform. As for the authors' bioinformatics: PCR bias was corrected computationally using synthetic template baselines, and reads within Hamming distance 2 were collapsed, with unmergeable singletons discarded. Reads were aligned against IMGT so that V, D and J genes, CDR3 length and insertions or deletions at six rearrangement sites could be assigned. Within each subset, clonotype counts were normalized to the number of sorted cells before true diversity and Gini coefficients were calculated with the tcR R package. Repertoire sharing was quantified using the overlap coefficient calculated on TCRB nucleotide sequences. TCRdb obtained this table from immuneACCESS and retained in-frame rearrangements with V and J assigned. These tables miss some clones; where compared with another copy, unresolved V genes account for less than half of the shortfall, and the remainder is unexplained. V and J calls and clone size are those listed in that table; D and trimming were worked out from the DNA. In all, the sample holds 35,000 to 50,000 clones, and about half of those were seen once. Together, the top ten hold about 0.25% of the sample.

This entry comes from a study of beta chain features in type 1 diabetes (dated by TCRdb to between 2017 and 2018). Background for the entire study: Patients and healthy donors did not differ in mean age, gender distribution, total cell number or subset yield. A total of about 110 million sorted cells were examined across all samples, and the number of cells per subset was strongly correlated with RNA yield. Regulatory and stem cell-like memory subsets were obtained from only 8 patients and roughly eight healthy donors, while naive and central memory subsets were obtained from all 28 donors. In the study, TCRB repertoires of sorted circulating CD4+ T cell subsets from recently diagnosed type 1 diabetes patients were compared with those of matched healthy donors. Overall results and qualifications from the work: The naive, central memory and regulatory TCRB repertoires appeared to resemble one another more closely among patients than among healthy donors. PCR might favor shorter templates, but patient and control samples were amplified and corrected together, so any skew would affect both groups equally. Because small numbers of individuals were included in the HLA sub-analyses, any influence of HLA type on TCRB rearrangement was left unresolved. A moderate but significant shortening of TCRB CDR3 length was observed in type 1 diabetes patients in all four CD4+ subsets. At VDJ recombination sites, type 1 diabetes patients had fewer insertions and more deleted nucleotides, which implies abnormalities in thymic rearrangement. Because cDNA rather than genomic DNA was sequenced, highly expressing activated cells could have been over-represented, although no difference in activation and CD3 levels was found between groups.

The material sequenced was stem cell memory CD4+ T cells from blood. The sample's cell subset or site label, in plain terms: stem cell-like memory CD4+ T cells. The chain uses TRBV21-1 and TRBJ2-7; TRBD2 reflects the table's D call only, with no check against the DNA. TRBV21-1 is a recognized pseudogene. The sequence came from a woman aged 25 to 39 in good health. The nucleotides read TGTGCCAGCAGCAAAGGGAGCGGAGAAGGGAACGGGGGGTCCTACGAGCAGTACTTC. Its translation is CASSKGSGEGNGGSYEQYF.